Presented here are 16 T cell receptor beta chains from one specimen sequenced in a study of cytomegalovirus exposure and HLA in healthy donors. The PCR ran on 60 Vbeta and 13 Jbeta primers. The data were produced by immunoSEQ multiplex PCR, yet TCRdb's version contains in-frame clones alone and is incomplete. The repertoire includes some 110,000 clones, about 81% of them detected once, and 0.85% to 1.4% sits in the top ten. Sequenced material: PBMCs. These receptors were taken from a woman in her twenties or thirties in good health and CMV-seronegative.

The J gene is TRBJ1-5, the V gene TRBV19, with a weak D call TRBD1 (6 bases). Germline loops: CDR1 LNHDA, CDR2 SQIVND (reference sequence). Trimming removed 7 bases from V and 0 bases from J, with 10 bases in between. The CDR3 has 14 residues. In DNA, the CDR3 is TGTGCCAGTACGGACAGATATAGCAATCAGCCCCAGCATTTT. This translates into CASTDRYSNQPQHF.

The V call is TRBV18, the J call TRBJ1-2, with 7 bases fitting TRBD1. Per the germline V gene, CDR1 is KGHSH and CDR2 is LQKENI. The ends lost 3 bases at V and 2 bases at J; junction bases unmatched: 3. This CDR3 has 14 residues. In nucleotides, the CDR3 is TGTGCCAGCTCACCGACAGGGCCGAACTATGGCTACACCTTC. Translation gives CASSPTGPNYGYTF.

This chain links TRBV27 with TRBJ1-3; unclear D gene. The CDR3 contains 13 residues. Looked up from germline, CDR1 is MNHEY and CDR2 is SMNVEV (reference sequence). The V end lost 3 bases, the J end lost 1 base, and 4 bases lay between the germline ends. CDR3 bases: TGTGCCAGCAGTTTGAGGTCTGGAAACACCATATATTTT. Encoded protein: CASSLRSGNTIYF.

J is TRBJ2-3 and V is TRBV7-9, with 7 positions matching TRBD2. J was trimmed by 0 bases and V by 5 bases; bases with no gene match: 5. Germline CDR1 and CDR2: SEHNR and FQNEAQ (reference sequence). The CDR3 is 15 amino acids. The CDR3 loop reads CASSAVSGSTDTQYF. The CDR3 DNA follows: TGTGCCAGCAGCGCCGTTAGCGGGAGCACAGATACGCAGTATTTT.

The rearrangement links TRBV4-2 to TRBJ2-1; weak D call: TRBD2 (6 bases). CDR3 length: 14 residues. Germline V CDR1 and CDR2: LGHNA, YNFKEQ. Deletions cut 1 base from V and 8 bases from J, with 12 bases between. CDR3: CASSQAILADEQFF. The CDR3 DNA reads TGTGCCAGCAGCCAAGCTATACTAGCAGATGAGCAGTTCTTC.

This clone was counted once. V usage is TRBV6-1 and J usage is TRBJ2-7; possible D gene TRBD1, 6 bases. CDR3 length equals 14 residues. The germline CDR1 and CDR2 sequences are MNHNS and SASEGT. Trimming shortened V by 11 bases and J by 0 bases, and 17 bases separated the two germline ends. Here the CDR3 reads CACRLGQNSYEQYF. CDR3 DNA: TGTGCCTGCCGTTTGGGACAAAACTCCTACGAGCAGTACTTC.

The J gene is TRBJ1-2, the V gene TRBV7-6; no definite D call. Germline CDR1 reads SGHVS; CDR2 reads FNYEAQ. The V gene lost 1 base and the J gene lost 2 bases, with 14 bases spanning the gap. CDR3 length: 16 residues. CDR3 DNA sequence: TGTGCCAGCAGCTTAGGGGGAGGGATCGAAAACTATGGCTACACCTTC. This translates into CASSLGGGIENYGYTF. The whole variable domain, filled in from reference TRBV7-6 and TRBJ1-2, reads GAGVSQSPRYKVTKRGQDVALRCDPISGHVSLYWYRQALGQGPEFLTYFNYEAQQDKSGLPNDRFSAERPEGSISTLTIQRTEQRDSAMYRCASSLGGGIENYGYTFGSGTRLTVV.

This chain uses TRBV6-5 with TRBJ1-1; no definite D call. CDR1 and CDR2 from the germline V gene are MNHEY and SVGAGI. V was pared by 5 bases and J by 0 bases, with 13 bases between. This CDR3 region has 15 residues. In DNA form, the CDR3 reads TGTGCCAGCAGTCTAGGAGCTCTCCTGAACACTGAAGCTTTCTTT. As protein: CASSLGALLNTEAFF.

The genes are TRBV12-5 and TRBJ2-3; possibly TRBD1 for D (5 bases). CDR3 length equals 15 residues. The germline gives CDR1 LGHNT, CDR2 FRNRAP. V was pared by 0 bases and J by 4 bases, with 11 bases between. Here the CDR3 reads CASGLVPGWADTQYF. In DNA, the CDR3 is TGTGCTAGTGGTTTGGTACCAGGGTGGGCAGATACGCAGTATTTT. Filled out from reference TRBV12-5 and TRBJ2-3, the complete variable domain reads DARVTQTPRHKVTEMGQEVTMRCQPILGHNTVFWYRQTMMQGLELLAYFRNRAPLDDSGMPKDRFSAEMPDATLATLKIQPSEPRDSAVYFCASGLVPGWADTQYFGPGTRLTVL.

This clone was seen a few times. This chain links TRBV5-6 with TRBJ1-5; weak D call: TRBD1 (5 bases). The CDR3 runs to 16 residues. V lost 2 bases, J lost 5 bases, and 17 bases lay in between. The germline gives CDR1 SGHDT, CDR2 YYEEEE. The CDR3 here is CASSFQETAPHQPQHF. The CDR3 bases are TGTGCCAGCAGCTTCCAGGAGACAGCGCCCCATCAGCCCCAGCATTTT. The whole variable domain, remainder taken from reference TRBV5-6 and TRBJ1-5, is DAGVTQSPTHLIKTRGQQVTLRCSPKSGHDTVSWYQQALGQGPQFIFQYYEEEERQRGNFPDRFSGHQFPNYSSELNVNALLLGDSALYLCASSFQETAPHQPQHFGDGTRLSIL.

This chain uses TRBV30 with TRBJ2-7, with D perhaps TRBD1 (6 bases). The CDR3 extends over 14 amino acids. Trimming left V 2 bases short and J 4 bases short, with 15 bases between. Germline CDR1 GTSNPN, CDR2 SVGIG (reference sequence). CDR3 region: CAWSLNIGGYEQYF. CDR3 nucleotides: TGTGCCTGGAGTTTGAACATAGGGGGTTACGAGCAGTACTTC.

The genes are TRBV12-2 and TRBJ1-5; no DNA check was done on the table's D call, TRBD1. TRBV12-2 is a recognized pseudogene. CDR3 length: 15 residues. CDR3 sequence reads: CASRSRQPSNQPQHF. CDR3 coding DNA: TGTGCAAGTCGTTCCCGACAGCCGAGCAATCAGCCCCAGCATTTT.

This clone was counted between two and nine times. V is TRBV19 and J is TRBJ2-7; perhaps TRBD1 as D (5 bases). V was cut by 5 bases and J by 3 bases, with 14 bases left in between. CDR1 and CDR2 (germline): LNHDA, SQIVND (reference sequence). The CDR3 spans 14 residues. CDR3 coding DNA: TGTGCCAGTAGTCCCATTCTTGGACACTACGAGCAGTACTTC. It is translated as CASSPILGHYEQYF.

The chain uses TRBV11-3 and TRBJ1-1; D uncertain. CDR1 and CDR2 from the germline V gene are SGHNT and YENEEA. Between the trimmed V and J ends, which lost 1 base and 4 bases, there was a span of 7 bases. The CDR3 extends over 13 amino acids. CDR3 bases: TGTGCCAGCAGCTTAGGGGCCACCACTGAAGCTTTCTTT. Translated: CASSLGATTEAFF.

This clone appeared a single time. The rearrangement links TRBV18 to TRBJ2-7, with 7 bases that match TRBD1. This CDR3 spans 13 amino acids. With 3 bases clipped from V and 7 bases from J, the junction kept 6 bases outside the gene matches. The germline V gene has CDR1 KGHSH and CDR2 LQKENI. The CDR3 is CASSPNPGQEQYF. The CDR3 nucleotides are TGTGCCAGCTCACCCAATCCGGGACAGGAGCAGTACTTC.

This clone was seen a handful of times. The genes are TRBV5-1 and TRBJ1-5; D possibly corresponds to TRBD1 (5 bases). V shed 4 bases and J shed 2 bases, with 13 bases lying between them. In germline, CDR1 is SGHRS, CDR2 YFSETQ. The CDR3 has 15 amino acids. CDR3 amino acids: CASSPGGVGNQPQHF. CDR3 DNA: TGCGCCAGCAGCCCCGGGGGGGTAGGCAATCAGCCCCAGCATTTT.